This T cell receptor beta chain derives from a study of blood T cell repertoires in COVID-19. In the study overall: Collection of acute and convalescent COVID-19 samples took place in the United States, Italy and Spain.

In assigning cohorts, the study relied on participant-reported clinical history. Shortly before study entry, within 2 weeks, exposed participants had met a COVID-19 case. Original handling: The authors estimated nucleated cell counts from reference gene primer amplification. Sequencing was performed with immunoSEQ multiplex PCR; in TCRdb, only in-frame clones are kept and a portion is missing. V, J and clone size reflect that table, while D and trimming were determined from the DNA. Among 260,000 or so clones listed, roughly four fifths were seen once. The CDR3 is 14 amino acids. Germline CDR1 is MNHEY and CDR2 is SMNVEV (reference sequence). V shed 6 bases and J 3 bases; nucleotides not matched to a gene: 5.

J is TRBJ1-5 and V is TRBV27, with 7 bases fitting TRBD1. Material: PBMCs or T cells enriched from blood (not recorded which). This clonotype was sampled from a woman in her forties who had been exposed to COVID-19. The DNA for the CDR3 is TGTGCCAGCAGCGACAGGGCCGTCAATCAGCCCCAGCATTTT. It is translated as CASSDRAVNQPQHF.